This T cell receptor (beta chain) is from a study of shared clonotypes between healthy human individuals. Comment on this clone: The antigen is not known.

Study outcomes and limitations: Compared with memory subsets, naive subsets generally had larger estimated richness.

TCRdb's copy holds only in-frame clones and misses some; the assay was immunoSEQ multiplex PCR. Among 2 million to 2.5 million clones listed, about 93% were seen once. In the naive CD8 group, cells lacked CD45RO and were positively selected for CCR7, so terminally differentiated effector memory CD45RA+ cells were left out. CDR1 and CDR2 (germline): WSHSY, SAAADI. The CDR3 has 13 residues. Between the trimmed V and J ends, which lost 2 bases and 5 bases, there was a span of 9 bases. This chain connects TRBV10-2 to TRBJ1-1; D uncertain. This TCR came from a man aged 18 to 30 in good health. Some clones in this sample may be carry-over from other donors' samples. Sequencing was carried out using naive CD8+ T cells from PBMCs. The CDR3 protein is CASSEIRNTEAFF. The CDR3, as DNA: TGCGCCAGCAGTGAGATCAGGAATACTGAAGCTTTCTTT.